Presented here are 8 T cell receptor beta chains from one specimen sequenced in a study of human versus mouse CDR3 diversity and MHC coevolution. Only in-frame clones appear in the TCRdb table, and some are missing; sequencing was by immunoSEQ multiplex PCR. The sample carries about 81,000 clones, 80% to 95% recorded once. The sequenced material came from naive CD4+ T cells from blood. Stated subset: CD45RO-negative CD62L-positive naive CD4 T cells. The source of these receptors is a person between 25 and 69 years old in good health.

The J gene is TRBJ1-3, the V gene TRBV7-3; D is perhaps TRBD1 (6 bases). Germline V gene lookup returns CDR1 SGHTA and CDR2 FQGTGA. This CDR3 is 14 amino acids long. Deletions cut 5 bases from V and 2 bases from J, with 10 bases between. DNA of the CDR3: TGTGCCAGCAGCCTAGGGGGGGCTGGAAACACCATATATTTT. It encodes CASSLGGAGNTIYF.

This clone appeared once. The gene calls are TRBV7-6 and TRBJ1-5; TRBD1 agrees at 7 bases. J gave up 4 bases and V 6 bases, and 6 bases lay outside the gene matches. This CDR3 is 14 amino acids long. Germline-derived CDR1 and CDR2 are SGHVS and FNYEAQ. The CDR3 DNA sequence: TGTGCCAGCAGTTCCGACAGGGCGAATCAGCCCCAGCATTTT. This gives the protein CASSSDRANQPQHF.

This chain joins TRBV19 and TRBJ1-1; D possibly corresponds to TRBD1 (5 bases). CDR3 length equals 15 residues. Looked up from germline, CDR1 is LNHDA and CDR2 is SQIVND (reference sequence). With 7 bases removed from V and 0 bases from J, the gap between germline ends came to 15 bases. The CDR3 DNA reads TGTGCCAGTATCTCAATCGGGGGGTTGAACACTGAAGCTTTCTTT. Translated, it gives CASISIGGLNTEAFF.

The V call is TRBV9, the J call TRBJ2-5, with unresolved D. From germline, CDR1 is SGDLS and CDR2 YYNGEE. V dropped 3 bases and J dropped 1 base, with 10 bases sitting between them. The CDR3 is made up of 14 amino acids. DNA for the CDR3: TGTGCCAGCAGCGACCACGTACTCCAAGAGACCCAGTACTTC. It specifies CASSDHVLQETQYF.

This clone was detected once. The chain is built from TRBV9 and TRBJ2-7, with no clear D. The CDR3 spans 10 residues. Germline CDR1 is SGDLS and CDR2 is YYNGEE. The V end lost 10 bases, the J end lost 0 bases, and 5 bases lay between the germline ends. The CDR3 DNA sequence: TGTGCCGGAGACTCCTACGAGCAGTACTTC. Translating gives CAGDSYEQYF.

Note on this clone: At one of its ends the junction is not consistent with the germline gene, which may arise from a read error. The chain links TRBV7-7 to TRBJ2-1; no reliable D call. The CDR3 spans 13 residues. Per the germline V gene, CDR1 is SSHAT and CDR2 is FNYEAQ (reference sequence). CDR3 nucleotides: TGTGCTAGCAGCCCCCTCCTGGGCTTTGAGCAGTTCTTC. The encoded protein is CASSPLLGFEQFF.

V gene TRBV9 combines with J gene TRBJ2-1, with D hard to call. The germline V gene has CDR1 SGDLS and CDR2 YYNGEE. Deletions cut 4 bases from V and 6 bases from J, with 14 bases between. The CDR3 length is 14 residues. The CDR3, as DNA: TGTGCCAGCAGCTCCGAAGGAGTCCGCAATGAGCAGTTCTTC. It specifies CASSSEGVRNEQFF.

V usage is TRBV4-2 and J usage is TRBJ2-3; D gene ambiguous. This CDR3 is built from 15 residues. The germline gives CDR1 LGHNA, CDR2 YNFKEQ. V lost 2 bases, J lost 3 bases, and 12 bases lay in between. As DNA, the CDR3 is TGTGCCAGCAGCCAACCCGAGGCGGTAACAGATACGCAGTATTTT. Translation gives CASSQPEAVTDTQYF.